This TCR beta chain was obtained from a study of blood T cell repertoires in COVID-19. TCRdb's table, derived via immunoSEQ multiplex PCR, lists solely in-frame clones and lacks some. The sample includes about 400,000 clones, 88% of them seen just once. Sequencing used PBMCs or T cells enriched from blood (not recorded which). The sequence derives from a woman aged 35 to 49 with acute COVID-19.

The CDR3 DNA reads as TGCGCCAGCAGCCAAGTGGGCCGCACTGAAGCTTTCTTT. This codes for CASSQVGRTEAFF. The chain has TRBV4-1 and TRBJ1-1; no reliable D call. The CDR3 has 13 amino acids. Germline loops: CDR1 MGHRA, CDR2 YSYEKL. Trimming cost V 1 base and J 4 bases, with 7 bases left between them.